These T cell receptor beta chains were read from a single sample in a study of identical twins. MiXCR was run by TCRdb on the 5' RACE reads, yielding one entry per CDR3 protein. The sample holds approximately 140,000 distinct CDR3 sequences, around 3.5% seen once. Sequencing was performed on memory T cells sorted from blood. These receptors all stem from a man aged 18 to 29 in good health. The CDR3 runs from the conserved cysteine through the conserved F or W. D genes are given only for firm matches. Clone size is stated in some rows and not others, as once, few, many or a class when expanded.

size,J,D,V,DNA,CDR3
many,TRBJ2-6,NA,TRBV7-8,TGTGCCAGCAGCTTCGACAGGCCGATCTCTGGGGCCAACGTCCTGACTTTC,CASSFDRPISGANVLTF
many,TRBJ2-3,NA,TRBV10-3,TGTGCCATCAGCCTTTCCTTGGGACCACAGGGAGCAGATACGCAGTATTTT,CAISLSLGPQGADTQYF
many,TRBJ2-4,TRBD1,TRBV28,TGTGCCAGCAGTTTACCTATAGTACAGGGGAACATTCAGTACTTC,CASSLPIVQGNIQYF
many,TRBJ1-5,NA,TRBV6-2/TRBV6-3,TGTGCCAGCAGTTACAGAAGGACAGTTATCTCTCAGCCCCAGCATTTT,CASSYRRTVISQPQHF
NA,TRBJ2-3,TRBD2,TRBV4-2,TGTGCCAGCAGCCAAGAAGGGCAGCGGGAGGGAGGAGATACGCAGTATTTT,CASSQEGQREGGDTQYF
many,TRBJ2-2,NA,TRBV7-9,TGTGCCAGCAGCTTAGCGGGAACCGACACCGGGGAGCTGTTTTTT,CASSLAGTDTGELFF
many,TRBJ2-3,TRBD1,TRBV7-9,TGTGCCAGCAGTGGACGAGGGACAGGGGAATATTTT,CASSGRGTGEYF
few,TRBJ2-5,NA,TRBV6-1,TGTGCCAGCCGGGGAGCAGGGGGGCTGGGGGGTGAGACCCAGTACTTC,CASRGAGGLGGETQYF
many,TRBJ1-2,NA,TRBV6-5,TGTGCCAGCAGTTACTCCCGGGGGGTCTATGGCTACACCTTC,CASSYSRGVYGYTF
many,TRBJ2-7,NA,TRBV10-3,TGTGCCATCAGGCGAGGGCTAGAGGGAGTCTACGAGCAGTACTTC,CAIRRGLEGVYEQYF
few,TRBJ1-4,TRBD1,TRBV3-1,TGTGCCAGCAGTCGGGACAGGATAAATGAAAAACTGTTTTTT,CASSRDRINEKLFF
many,TRBJ2-5,NA,TRBV7-2,TGTGCCAGCAGCCCACCGCCCAGCGGAGAGACCCAGTACTTC,CASSPPPSGETQYF